The rows below give T cell receptor beta chains drawn from one sample of a study of blood T cells in healthy people across ages. From the 5' RACE reads, TCRdb called clonotypes with MiXCR, one entry per CDR3 protein. The table includes approximately 960,000 distinct CDR3 sequences, about 29% detected once. The data also belong to a second study, concerning T cells of mothers and their children.

Sequencing was carried out using blood. The receptors shown here come from a middle-aged woman in good health. Both conserved end residues are trimmed from each CDR3.

V	CDR3
TRBV6-2/TRBV6-3	ASSYSSNQPQH
TRBV7-9	ASSLEGGGGNQPQH
TRBV7-9	ASSLAGTANTGELF
TRBV18	ASSPLSAGASGLNTEAF
TRBV29-1	SVVYRGCEQY
TRBV5-1	ASSLGVSEGYT
TRBV9	ASSVSTGSQETQY
TRBV6-1	ASRKTGGNTEAF
TRBV4-3	ASSQVPGDSSYNEQF
TRBV28	ASSLSTFMNTEAF
TRBV12-3/TRBV12-4	ASSFFLAGGLGKNIQY
TRBV6-2/TRBV6-3	ASSYSNNEQF
TRBV20-1	SARDNRDRTDTQY
TRBV3-1	ASSPRSRVRSYEQY
TRBV29-1	SVGQGLSYEQY
TRBV7-2	ASSLAGTGVADTQY
TRBV20-1	SPWQGNTGELF
TRBV12-3/TRBV12-4	ASSLGWTGNQPQH
TRBV7-2	ASSLRVPGNNSPLH
TRBV5-1	ASSRIPAGELF
TRBV6-5	ASSYTPGRRREKLF
TRBV7-3	ASSRQGAPGYT
TRBV5-5	ASSSGRPAGDTQY
TRBV9	ASSVNPTEPGAKNIQY
TRBV28	ASRGTPTYEQY
TRBV5-1	ASRQGQGAYNEQF
TRBV4-3	ASSQDRGGWTFANEQF
TRBV29-1	SASSSGANVLT
TRBV29-1	SVSTDRYYEAF
TRBV6-6	ATRGGAGVYGYT
TRBV3-1	ASQAQGAHEQY
TRBV24-1	ATSDFGTSPNEQF
TRBV7-8	ASSPRASDTNPAKNIQY
TRBV6-6	ASSYSALEADKETQY
TRBV18	ASSPKSTGAIGTQY
TRBV20-1	SARRSGVNGYGYT
TRBV29-1	SVVAPKAAGANVLT
TRBV7-2	ASNKGGFSIQY
TRBV20-1	SARVLGYGYT
TRBV10-2	ASSAAGHTDTQY
TRBV6-6	ASNLGGTSIYEQY